Below, 18 T cell receptor beta chains from the same sample are listed, as sequenced in a study of blood T cell repertoires in COVID-19. Profiled with immunoSEQ multiplex PCR; TCRdb holds only in-frame clones, not every one. The sample comprises about 200,000 clones, around 90% of which are singletons, and 0.5% to 0.65% rests with the top ten. The sequencing input was peripheral blood. These receptors were collected from a man in his fifties with acute or convalescent COVID-19.

Comments on this clone: Other DNA sequences in this specimen translate into the identical CDR3. The J gene is TRBJ2-2, the V gene TRBV6-5; 10 bases agree with TRBD2. CDR3 length: 15 residues. The V gene's germline CDR1 is MNHEY and CDR2 SVGAGI. V lost 6 bases to trimming and J lost 6 bases; unmatched junction nucleotides: 7. The CDR3 here is CASRVAGGRSGELFF. The CDR3 DNA reads TGTGCCAGCAGGGTAGCGGGGGGCCGTTCCGGGGAGCTGTTTTTT.

The chain uses TRBV2 and TRBJ2-2; D is perhaps TRBD2 (6 bases). Germline V gene sequence: CDR1 SNHLY, CDR2 FYNNEI. CDR3 length: 14 residues. The germline V and J ends were trimmed by 8 bases and 5 bases, with 15 bases remaining between them. The CDR3 sequence: CASWGLSGTGELFF. The CDR3 bases are TGTGCCAGCTGGGGACTCTCAGGAACCGGGGAGCTGTTTTTT.

This chain uses TRBV5-1 with TRBJ2-1, with 11 bases identical to TRBD2. The CDR3 covers 17 residues. The V gene's germline CDR1 is SGHRS and CDR2 YFSETQ. V dropped 4 bases and J dropped 4; count of bases not matched to a gene: 10. CDR3 sequence: CASSPEGTSGLYNEQFF. The CDR3 nucleotides read TGCGCCAGCAGCCCCGAAGGGACTAGCGGCTTATACAATGAGCAGTTCTTC.

The rearrangement links TRBV6-2 or TRBV6-3 to TRBJ1-5, with TRBD1 identical over 7 bases. Trimming removed 5 bases from V and 6 bases from J; junction bases left unmatched: 16. In germline, CDR1 is MNHEY, CDR2 SVGEGT. This CDR3 spans 17 amino acids. The CDR3 reads CASSPPAYGTVLQPQHF. The CDR3 nucleotides are TGTGCCAGCAGTCCGCCGGCGTACGGGACAGTACTTCAGCCCCAGCATTTT.

V and J are TRBV3-1 (or the pseudogene TRBV3-2) and TRBJ1-2; possible D gene TRBD1, 6 bases. Germline lookup yields CDR1 LGHDT and CDR2 YNNKEL (reference sequence). Trimming pared 1 base from V and 4 bases from J, leaving 10 bases between. CDR3 length equals 14 residues. Here the CDR3 reads CASSQVRTAYGYTF. The CDR3 DNA follows: TGTGCCAGCAGCCAAGTCCGGACAGCCTATGGCTACACCTTC.

This clone was counted a few times. The gene calls are TRBV7-2 and TRBJ1-4; D is unclear. The CDR3 has 15 residues. V was pared by 5 bases and J by 0 bases, with 10 bases between. The germline V gene has CDR1 SGHTA and CDR2 FQGNSA. CDR3 in amino acids: CASSLSSATNEKLFF. CDR3 nucleotides: TGTGCCAGCAGCCTGTCGAGCGCAACTAATGAAAAACTGTTTTTT.

The chain couples TRBV7-9 to TRBJ1-1, with a tentative D call TRBD1 (5 bases). The germline CDR1 and CDR2 sequences are SEHNR and FQNEAQ (reference sequence). Trimming took 0 bases from V and 10 from J, leaving 18 bases between them. The CDR3 runs 15 residues. The CDR3 loop reads CASSLAGGVGLRAFF. In DNA, the CDR3 is TGTGCCAGCAGCTTAGCGGGGGGGGTTGGCTTGCGAGCTTTCTTT.

V gene TRBV27 combines with J gene TRBJ1-5, with D unclear. Germline V gives CDR1 MNHEY, CDR2 SMNVEV (reference sequence). This CDR3 is 14 amino acids long. V lost 5 bases and J lost 4, with 12 bases in between. The CDR3: CASSLLGLNQPQHF. The CDR3 region has the DNA TGTGCCAGCAGTCTACTAGGACTGAATCAGCCCCAGCATTTT.

V usage is TRBV28 and J usage is TRBJ1-4; D is possibly TRBD1 (5 bases). CDR1 and CDR2 from the germline V gene are MDHEN and SYDVKM. The V gene lost 6 bases and the J gene lost 5 bases, with 13 bases spanning the gap. The CDR3 has 14 amino acids. The CDR3: CASRGGGPNEKLFF. The CDR3 nucleotides read TGTGCCAGCAGGGGGGGAGGGCCCAATGAAAAACTGTTTTTT.

A single count supports this clone. CDR3 in amino acids: CASSLPGQGGETQYF. CDR3 coding DNA: TGTGCCAGCTCACTACCGGGACAGGGCGGGGAGACCCAGTACTTC. The chain uses TRBV18 and TRBJ2-5, with 9 bases matching TRBD1. The CDR3 totals 15 residues. Losses at the gene ends were 4 bases for V and 5 bases for J; bases not matched to a gene: 8. Germline V lookup: CDR1 KGHSH, CDR2 LQKENI.

The chain employs TRBV14 and TRBJ2-5; 12 bases are a match to TRBD1. The CDR3 has 16 residues. With V trimmed by 0 bases and J by 4 bases, 3 bases remained unmatched. Germline V lookup: CDR1 SGHDN, CDR2 FVKESK. CDR3 nucleotides: TGTGCCAGCAGCCAAGATAGGGACAGGGGGCCAGAGACCCAGTACTTC. It is translated as CASSQDRDRGPETQYF.

This clone was counted once. The chain combines TRBV28 with TRBJ1-3; D may be TRBD1 (6 bases). Germline V lookup: CDR1 MDHEN, CDR2 SYDVKM. The CDR3 sequence is 14 residues long. V was shortened by 2 bases and J by 4 bases, with 9 bases between the two germline ends. CDR3 loop: CASSLPGQGNTIYF. CDR3 DNA sequence: TGTGCCAGCAGTTTACCAGGACAGGGAAACACCATATATTTT.

J is TRBJ2-7 and V is TRBV18, with 12 bases matching TRBD1. Germline CDR1 reads KGHSH; CDR2 reads LQKENI. The CDR3 is made up of 15 amino acids. J gave up 2 bases and V 6 bases, and 5 bases lay outside the gene matches. CDR3 protein: CASSPGTGGPYEQYF. The DNA for the CDR3 is TGTGCCAGCTCGCCCGGGACAGGGGGCCCCTACGAGCAGTACTTC.

The chain is built from TRBV30 and TRBJ2-2; maybe TRBD2 (7 bases). V was shortened by 2 bases and J by 3 bases, with 13 bases between the two germline ends. Germline CDR1 reads GTSNPN; CDR2 reads SVGIG (reference sequence). CDR3 length: 15 amino acids. The chain's CDR3 is CAWSWGGPDTGELFF. In DNA form, the CDR3 reads TGTGCCTGGAGTTGGGGGGGGCCGGACACCGGGGAGCTGTTTTTT.

The rearrangement links TRBV5-8 to TRBJ2-7, with 9 bases matching TRBD1. V shed 5 bases, J shed 0 bases, and the junction held 6 bases outside the gene matches. The CDR3 consists of 15 residues. Germline CDR1 SGHTS, CDR2 YDEGEE. The CDR3 DNA reads TGTGCCAGCAGGCGGACAGGGGAAGGCTCCTACGAGCAGTACGTC. This translates into CASRRTGEGSYEQYV.

This clone was detected a few times. This chain connects TRBV27 to TRBJ2-7, with D possibly being TRBD2 (6 bases). The V gene lost 0 bases and the J gene lost 7 bases, with 19 bases spanning the gap. CDR3 size: 16 residues. Per the germline V gene, CDR1 is MNHEY and CDR2 is SMNVEV (reference sequence). The CDR3 bases are TGTGCCAGCAGTTTATCGGTTGGTGGGGGGACTGGTGAGCAGTACTTC. Translating it yields CASSLSVGGGTGEQYF.

V usage is TRBV28 and J usage is TRBJ2-1; TRBD2 is a possible D gene (6 bases). V lost 7 bases and J 3 bases, leaving 13 bases between the germline ends. The CDR3 runs to 14 residues. Germline V lookup: CDR1 MDHEN, CDR2 SYDVKM. The CDR3 loop is CASKRGEFYNEQFF. CDR3 DNA: TGTGCCAGCAAGCGCGGGGAATTCTACAATGAGCAGTTCTTC.

The gene calls are TRBV29-1 and TRBJ1-1; possible D gene TRBD1, 6 bases. Germline loops: CDR1 SQVTM, CDR2 ANQGSEA. Trimming pared 7 bases from V and 1 base from J, leaving 10 bases between. The CDR3 loop spans 12 amino acids. CDR3 sequence reads: CSGPQGNTEAFF. The CDR3 coding sequence is TGCAGCGGCCCACAGGGGAACACTGAAGCTTTCTTT.